These T cell receptor beta chains were read from a single sample in a study of T cell responses to AZD1222 COVID-19 vaccine. Sequencing was performed with immunoSEQ multiplex PCR; in TCRdb, only in-frame clones are kept and a portion is missing. The sample has approximately 140,000 clones; about 92% are singletons. The sequencing used peripheral blood, collected on day 0 of AZD1222 vaccination. The source of these receptors is an adult in good health. Each CDR3 is given with its conserved first and last residue. D genes are given only for firm matches. Rows may omit the clone size; those that give it use once, few, many or a size class.

V	size	J	D	CDR3	DNA
TRBV6-2/TRBV6-3	-	TRBJ2-1	TRBD2	CASSSGTSGYNEQFF	TGTGCCAGCAGCTCCGGGACTAGCGGGTACAATGAGCAGTTCTTC
TRBV28	-	TRBJ2-1	TRBD2	CASSLRGPGSGSYNEQFF	TGTGCCAGCAGTTTAAGGGGCCCCGGTAGCGGGAGCTACAATGAGCAGTTCTTC
TRBV15	-	TRBJ2-2	-	CATSRDRGSGELFF	TGTGCCACCAGCAGAGATCGGGGATCCGGGGAGCTGTTTTTT
TRBV11-3	-	TRBJ2-5	-	CASSEGTEETQYF	TGTGCCAGCAGCGAGGGGACGGAAGAGACCCAGTACTTC
TRBV6-5	-	TRBJ2-3	TRBD1	CASSYRGGPLTDTQYF	TGTGCCAGCAGCTACCGAGGGGGCCCCCTCACAGATACGCAGTATTTT
TRBV29-1	-	TRBJ1-3	-	CSVEAGDGHTIYF	TGCAGCGTTGAGGCAGGAGACGGCCACACCATATATTTT
TRBV7-2	-	TRBJ1-2	TRBD1	CASSPRDRTNYGYTF	TGTGCCAGCAGCCCGAGGGACAGAACTAACTATGGCTACACCTTC
TRBV6-1	once	TRBJ1-2	TRBD1	CASSESVGQGVYGYTF	TGTGCCAGCAGTGAAAGTGTGGGACAGGGGGTTTATGGCTACACCTTC
TRBV18	-	TRBJ1-1	-	CASSSGQNTEAFF	TGTGCCAGCTCATCCGGCCAAAACACTGAAGCTTTCTTT
TRBV12-5	-	TRBJ1-2	-	CASGLVQGEDYGYTF	TGTGCTAGTGGTTTGGTACAGGGTGAAGACTATGGCTACACCTTC
TRBV27	once	TRBJ2-3	TRBD2	CASSFRQTTSGTADTQYF	TGTGCCAGCAGTTTTCGGCAGACGACTAGCGGGACCGCAGATACGCAGTATTTT
TRBV7-2	-	TRBJ2-1	-	CASSSPEGDNEQFF	TGTGCCAGCAGCTCCCCCGAGGGAGATAATGAGCAGTTCTTC
TRBV19	-	TRBJ2-1	TRBD2	CASSNRGLGGSDEQFF	TGTGCCAGTAGTAATCGCGGACTAGGTGGTTCGGATGAGCAGTTCTTC
TRBV27	-	TRBJ1-1	-	CASSRAGMNTEAFF	TGTGCCAGCAGTAGGGCAGGAATGAACACTGAAGCTTTCTTT
TRBV7-3	-	TRBJ2-3	TRBD2	CASSQLAGVITDTQYF	TGTGCCAGCAGTCAACTAGCGGGGGTAATCACAGATACGCAGTATTTT
TRBV7-9	-	TRBJ1-4	TRBD1	CASSPDRGTAEKLFF	TGTGCCAGCAGCCCCGACAGGGGAACTGCCGAAAAACTGTTTTTT